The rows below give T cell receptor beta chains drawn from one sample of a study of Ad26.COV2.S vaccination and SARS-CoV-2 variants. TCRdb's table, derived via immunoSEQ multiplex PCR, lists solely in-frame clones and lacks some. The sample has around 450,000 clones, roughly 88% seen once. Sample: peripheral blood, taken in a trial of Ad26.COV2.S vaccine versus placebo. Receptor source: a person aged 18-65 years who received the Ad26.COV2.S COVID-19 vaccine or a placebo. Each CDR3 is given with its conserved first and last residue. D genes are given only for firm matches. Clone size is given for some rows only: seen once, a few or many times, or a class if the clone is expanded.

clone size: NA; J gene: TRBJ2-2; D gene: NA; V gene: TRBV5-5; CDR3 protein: CASSLRGMPNTGELFF; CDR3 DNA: TGTGCCAGCAGCTTGAGGGGGATGCCGAACACCGGGGAGCTGTTTTTT
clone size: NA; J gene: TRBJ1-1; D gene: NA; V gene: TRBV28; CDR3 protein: CASSFTGGMNTEAFF; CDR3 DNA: TGTGCCAGCAGTTTCACGGGAGGGATGAACACTGAAGCTTTCTTT
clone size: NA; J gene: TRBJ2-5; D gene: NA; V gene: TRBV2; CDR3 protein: CASSVVNRKQETQYF; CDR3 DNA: TGTGCCAGCAGCGTTGTAAACAGGAAGCAAGAGACCCAGTACTTC
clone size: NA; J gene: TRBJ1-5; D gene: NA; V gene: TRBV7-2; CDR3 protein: CASSFTGSDQPQHF; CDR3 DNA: TGTGCCAGCAGCTTCACAGGGTCAGATCAGCCCCAGCATTTT
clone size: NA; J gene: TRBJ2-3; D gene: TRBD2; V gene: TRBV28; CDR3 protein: CASSPLIAGGTDTQYF; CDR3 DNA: TGTGCCAGCAGTCCTCTAATAGCGGGAGGCACAGATACGCAGTATTTT
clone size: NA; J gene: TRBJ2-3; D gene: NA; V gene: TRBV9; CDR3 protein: CASSVYLGTTDTQYF; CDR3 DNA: TGTGCCAGCAGCGTATATTTGGGAACCACAGATACGCAGTATTTT
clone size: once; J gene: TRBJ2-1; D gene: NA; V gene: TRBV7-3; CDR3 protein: CASSLGRVPRGEQFF; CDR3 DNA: TGTGCCAGCAGCTTAGGTCGGGTCCCCCGGGGTGAGCAGTTCTTC
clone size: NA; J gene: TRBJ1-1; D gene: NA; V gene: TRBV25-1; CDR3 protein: CASSEVDRVTGNTEAFF; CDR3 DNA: TGTGCCAGCAGTGAGGTAGATCGGGTGACAGGGAACACTGAAGCTTTCTTT
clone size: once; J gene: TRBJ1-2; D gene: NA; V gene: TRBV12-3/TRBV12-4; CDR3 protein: CASSFGRSGYTF; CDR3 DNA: TGTGCCAGCAGTTTCGGTCGGAGCGGCTACACCTTC
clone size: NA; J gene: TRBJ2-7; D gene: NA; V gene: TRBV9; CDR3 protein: CASSQGGEGYEQYF; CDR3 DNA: TGTGCCAGCAGCCAGGGGGGGGAAGGCTACGAGCAGTACTTC
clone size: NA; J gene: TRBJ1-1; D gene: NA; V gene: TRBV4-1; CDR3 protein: CASSQDWVDTEAFF; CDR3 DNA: TGCGCCAGCAGCCAAGATTGGGTGGACACTGAAGCTTTCTTT
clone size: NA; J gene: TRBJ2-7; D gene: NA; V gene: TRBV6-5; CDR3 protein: CASSTAYEQYF; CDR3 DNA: TGTGCCAGCAGTACAGCCTACGAGCAGTACTTC
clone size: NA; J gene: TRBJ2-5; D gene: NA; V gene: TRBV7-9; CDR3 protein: CASSLLATDETQYF; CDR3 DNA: TGTGCCAGCAGCTTACTAGCCACCGATGAGACCCAGTACTTC
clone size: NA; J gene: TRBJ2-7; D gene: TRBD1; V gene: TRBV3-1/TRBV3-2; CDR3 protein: CASSQAGQVYEQYF; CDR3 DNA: TGTGCCAGCAGCCAAGCCGGACAGGTCTACGAGCAGTACTTC
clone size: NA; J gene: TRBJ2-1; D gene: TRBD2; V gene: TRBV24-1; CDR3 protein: CATSDLPGTSGYNEQFF; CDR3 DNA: TGTGCCACCAGTGATTTGCCTGGGACTAGCGGTTACAATGAGCAGTTCTTC
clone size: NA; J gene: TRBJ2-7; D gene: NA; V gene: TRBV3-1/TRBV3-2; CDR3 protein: CASSQGGYEQYF; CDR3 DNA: TGTGCCAGCAGCCAAGGGGGTTACGAGCAGTACTTC
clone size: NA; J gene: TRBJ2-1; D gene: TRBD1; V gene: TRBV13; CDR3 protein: CASSRVDRAYNEQFF; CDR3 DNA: TGTGCCAGCAGCAGGGTCGACAGGGCCTACAATGAGCAGTTCTTC
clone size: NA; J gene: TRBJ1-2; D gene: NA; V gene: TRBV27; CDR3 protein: CASSLTGDLNYGYTF; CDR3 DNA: TGTGCCAGCAGTTTAACCGGGGACCTTAACTATGGCTACACCTTC
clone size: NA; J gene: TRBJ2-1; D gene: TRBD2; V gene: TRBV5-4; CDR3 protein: CASRRGTSGYNEQFF; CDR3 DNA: TGTGCCAGCAGGCGGGGGACTAGCGGTTACAATGAGCAGTTCTTC
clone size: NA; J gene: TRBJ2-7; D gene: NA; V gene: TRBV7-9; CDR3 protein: CASSPQGWEQYF; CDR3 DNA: TGTGCCAGCAGTCCACAGGGATGGGAGCAGTACTTC
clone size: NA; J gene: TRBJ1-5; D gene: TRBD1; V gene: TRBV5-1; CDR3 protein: CASSQGARNQPQHF; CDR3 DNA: TGCGCCAGCAGCCAGGGGGCACGGAATCAGCCCCAGCATTTT
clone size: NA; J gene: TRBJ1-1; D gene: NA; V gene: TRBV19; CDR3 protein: CASSTGPPGSTEAFF; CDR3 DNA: TGTGCCAGTAGTACCGGACCCCCTGGGAGCACTGAAGCTTTCTTT
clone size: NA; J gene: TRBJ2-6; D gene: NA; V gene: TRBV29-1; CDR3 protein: CSVLAVSGANVLTF; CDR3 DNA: TGCAGCGTCCTCGCGGTCTCTGGGGCCAACGTCCTGACTTTC
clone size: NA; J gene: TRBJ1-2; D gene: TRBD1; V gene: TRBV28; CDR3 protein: CASSQKSAGGYYGYTF; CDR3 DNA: TGTGCCAGCAGCCAAAAATCGGCAGGGGGCTACTATGGCTACACCTTC
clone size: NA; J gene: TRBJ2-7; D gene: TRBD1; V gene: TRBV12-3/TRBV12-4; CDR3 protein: CASSMTGDYEQYF; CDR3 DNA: TGTGCCAGCAGTATGACAGGGGACTACGAGCAGTACTTC
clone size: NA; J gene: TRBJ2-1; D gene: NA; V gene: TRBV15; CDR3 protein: CATSRDSRGEGEQFF; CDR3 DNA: TGTGCCACCAGCAGAGATTCGAGGGGCGAGGGTGAGCAGTTCTTC
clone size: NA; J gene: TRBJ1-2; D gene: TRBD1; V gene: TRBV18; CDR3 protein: CASSPTTGTFNYGYTF; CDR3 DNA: TGTGCCAGCTCACCGACGACAGGGACATTCAACTATGGCTACACCTTC
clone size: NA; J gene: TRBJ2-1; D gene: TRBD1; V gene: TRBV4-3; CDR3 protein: CASSQNLRTGGSNEQFF; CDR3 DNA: TGCGCCAGCAGCCAAAACCTTAGGACAGGGGGCTCCAATGAGCAGTTCTTC
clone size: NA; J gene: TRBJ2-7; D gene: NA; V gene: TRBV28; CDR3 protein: CASSSRTAYEQYF; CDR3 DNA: TGTGCCAGCAGTTCCAGGACTGCATACGAGCAGTACTTC
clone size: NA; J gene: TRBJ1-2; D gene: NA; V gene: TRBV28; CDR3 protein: CASSLGRSNYGYTF; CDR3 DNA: TGTGCCAGCAGTTTGGGCAGATCTAACTATGGCTACACCTTC
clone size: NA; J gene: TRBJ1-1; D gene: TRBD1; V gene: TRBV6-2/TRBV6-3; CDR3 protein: CASSTRGTEAFF; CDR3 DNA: TGTGCCAGCAGTACCAGGGGGACTGAAGCTTTCTTT
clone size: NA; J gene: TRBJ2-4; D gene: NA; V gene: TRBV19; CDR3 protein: CASSIEGGNIQYF; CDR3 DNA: TGTGCCAGTAGTATAGAAGGTGGAAACATTCAGTACTTC
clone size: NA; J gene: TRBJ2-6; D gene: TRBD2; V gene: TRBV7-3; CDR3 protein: CASSRGLAGGGANVLTF; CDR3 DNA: TGTGCCAGCAGCCGTGGACTAGCGGGAGGTGGGGCCAACGTCCTGACTTTC
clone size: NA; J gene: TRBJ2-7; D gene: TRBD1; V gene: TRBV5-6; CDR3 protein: CASSGLTGDGDEQYF; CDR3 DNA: TGTGCCAGCAGTGGGCTCACAGGGGACGGGGACGAGCAGTACTTC
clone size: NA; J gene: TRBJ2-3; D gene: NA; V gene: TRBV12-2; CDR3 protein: CASRSRTRDSDYTDTQYF; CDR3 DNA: TGTGCAAGTCGCTCAAGGACGCGGGACAGCGATTACACAGATACGCAGTATTTT
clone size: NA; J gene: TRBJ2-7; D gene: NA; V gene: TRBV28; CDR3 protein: CASSLGRGQNEQYF; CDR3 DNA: TGTGCCAGCAGTTTAGGCAGGGGTCAGAACGAGCAGTACTTC
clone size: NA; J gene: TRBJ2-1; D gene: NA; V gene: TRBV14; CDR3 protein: CASSQGVTSKDEQFF; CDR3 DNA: TGTGCCAGCAGCCAAGGTGTTACTAGCAAAGATGAGCAGTTCTTC
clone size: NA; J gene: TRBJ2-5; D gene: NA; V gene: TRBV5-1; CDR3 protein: CASSLDFETQYF; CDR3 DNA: TGCGCCAGCAGCTTGGATTTCGAGACCCAGTACTTC
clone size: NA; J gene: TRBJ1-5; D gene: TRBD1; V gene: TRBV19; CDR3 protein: CASTGTGVDQPQHF; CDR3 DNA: TGTGCCAGTACGGGGACAGGGGTCGATCAGCCCCAGCATTTT
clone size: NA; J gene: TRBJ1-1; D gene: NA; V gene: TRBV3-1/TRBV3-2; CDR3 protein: CASSRAGGMNTEAFF; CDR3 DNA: TGTGCCAGCAGCCGGGCGGGAGGCATGAACACTGAAGCTTTCTTT
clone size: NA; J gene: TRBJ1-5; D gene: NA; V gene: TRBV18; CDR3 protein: CASSQTLAGTGGQPQHF; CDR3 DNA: TGTGCCAGCTCACAGACCCTTGCGGGGACTGGTGGTCAGCCCCAGCATTTT
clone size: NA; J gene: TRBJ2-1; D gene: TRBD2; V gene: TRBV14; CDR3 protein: CASSRTSGRRYNEQFF; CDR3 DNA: TGTGCCAGCAGCCGAACTAGCGGGAGGCGCTACAATGAGCAGTTCTTC
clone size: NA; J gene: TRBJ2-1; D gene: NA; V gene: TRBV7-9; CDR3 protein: CASSPLGRGGSSYNEQFF; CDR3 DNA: TGTGCCAGCAGCCCGCTGGGCAGGGGCGGGAGCTCCTACAATGAGCAGTTCTTC
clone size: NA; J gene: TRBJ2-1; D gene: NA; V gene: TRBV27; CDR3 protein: CASRPVVRADRGSEQFF; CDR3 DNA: TGTGCCAGCAGACCGGTGGTCCGGGCCGACCGGGGGAGTGAGCAGTTCTTC
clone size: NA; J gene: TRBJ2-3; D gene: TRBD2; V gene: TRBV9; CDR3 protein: CASSAKAGRSTDTQYF; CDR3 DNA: TGTGCCAGCAGCGCCAAAGCGGGACGTAGCACAGATACGCAGTATTTT
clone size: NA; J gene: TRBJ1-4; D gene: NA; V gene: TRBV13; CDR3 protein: CASSLAQQRGEKLFF; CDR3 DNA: TGTGCCAGCAGCTTAGCTCAACAGAGGGGTGAAAAACTGTTTTTT
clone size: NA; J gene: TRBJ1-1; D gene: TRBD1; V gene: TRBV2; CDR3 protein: CASSPPTTGADTEAFF; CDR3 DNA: TGTGCCAGCAGTCCCCCCACTACAGGGGCTGACACTGAAGCTTTCTTT
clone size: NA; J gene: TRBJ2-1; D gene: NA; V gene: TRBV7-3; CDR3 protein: CASSLTAQRSHEQFF; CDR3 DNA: TGTGCCAGCAGCTTAACGGCTCAACGGTCCCATGAGCAGTTCTTC
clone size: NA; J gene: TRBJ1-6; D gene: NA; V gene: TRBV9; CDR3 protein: CASSAAGNSPLHF; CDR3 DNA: TGTGCCAGCAGCGCGGCAGGGAATTCACCCCTCCACTTT
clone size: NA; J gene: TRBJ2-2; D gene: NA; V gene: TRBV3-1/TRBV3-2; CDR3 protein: CASSQGARPVSGELFF; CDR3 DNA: TGTGCCAGCAGCCAAGGTGCAAGACCGGTGTCCGGGGAGCTGTTTTTT
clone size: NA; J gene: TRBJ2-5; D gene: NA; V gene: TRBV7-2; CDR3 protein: CASSLTPKRFGLQETQYF; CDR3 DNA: TGTGCCAGCAGCTTAACCCCTAAGCGGTTCGGTCTCCAAGAGACCCAGTACTTC
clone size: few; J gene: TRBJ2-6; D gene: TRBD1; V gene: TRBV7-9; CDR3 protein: CASSTRPNGTGGTGANVLTF; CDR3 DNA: TGTGCCAGCAGCACCAGACCTAACGGGACAGGGGGTACGGGGGCCAACGTCCTGACTTTC
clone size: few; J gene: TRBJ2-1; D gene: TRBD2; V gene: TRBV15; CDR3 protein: CATSRGGTTVLKFF; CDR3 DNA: TGTGCCACCAGCAGGGGGGGGACTACAGTCCTAAAGTTCTTC
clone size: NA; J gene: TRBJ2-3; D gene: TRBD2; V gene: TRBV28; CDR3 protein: CASLGTSGRVSTDTQYF; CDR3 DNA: TGTGCCAGCCTTGGGACTAGCGGGAGGGTTAGCACAGATACGCAGTATTTT
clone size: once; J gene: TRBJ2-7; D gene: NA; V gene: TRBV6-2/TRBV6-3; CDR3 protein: CASSYSRGRGNEQYF; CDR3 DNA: TGTGCCAGCAGTTACTCGAGAGGCAGGGGAAACGAGCAGTACTTC
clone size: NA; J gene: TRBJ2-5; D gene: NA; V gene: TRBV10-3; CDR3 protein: CAIRRTGQETQYF; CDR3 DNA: TGTGCCATCCGGAGGACTGGTCAAGAGACCCAGTACTTC
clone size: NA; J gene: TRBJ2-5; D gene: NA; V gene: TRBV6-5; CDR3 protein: CASRQQDMYQETQYF; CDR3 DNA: TGTGCCAGCAGACAACAGGACATGTACCAAGAGACCCAGTACTTC
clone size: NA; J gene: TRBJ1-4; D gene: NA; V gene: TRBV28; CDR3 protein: CASSIASAREKLFF; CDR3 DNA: TGTGCCAGCAGTATCGCTAGCGCTAGGGAAAAACTGTTTTTT
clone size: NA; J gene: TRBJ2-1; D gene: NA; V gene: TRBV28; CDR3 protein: CASDGYNEQFF; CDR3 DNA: TGTGCCAGCGACGGATACAATGAGCAGTTCTTC